This TCR beta chain was captured by sequencing in a study of T cell clones after liver transplantation. In the study overall: Three of the eight recipients were HCV-positive; the rest had non-autoimmune, non-viral transplant indications. Standard immunosuppression, with no induction, continued until 12-24 months after transplant. At least one year of complete immunosuppression withdrawal without enzymes over twice normal defined tolerance.

The CDR3 is 13 amino acids. The germline V gene encodes CDR1 SQVTM and CDR2 ANQGSEA. V dropped 4 bases and J dropped 8 bases, with 15 bases sitting between them. General study results and limits: Compared with third party-reactive sequences, donor-reactive ones declined more, independent of withdrawal success.

Of note for this clone: Its matching antigen is unknown.

Clones were sequenced by immunoSEQ multiplex PCR, and TCRdb holds only the in-frame ones, with some missing. The sample yields 45,000 to 60,000 clones, 80% to 90% seen once. The chain recombines TRBV29-1 with TRBJ2-1; D not resolved. The starting material was CD8+ T cells from blood, obtained 12 months after liver transplant. The TCR was taken from a human patient who received a liver transplant. The graft donor may be the source of some T cells. The CDR3 spells CSVGVRLGDEQFF. The CDR3 DNA reads as TGCAGCGTTGGAGTACGACTTGGGGATGAGCAGTTCTTC.